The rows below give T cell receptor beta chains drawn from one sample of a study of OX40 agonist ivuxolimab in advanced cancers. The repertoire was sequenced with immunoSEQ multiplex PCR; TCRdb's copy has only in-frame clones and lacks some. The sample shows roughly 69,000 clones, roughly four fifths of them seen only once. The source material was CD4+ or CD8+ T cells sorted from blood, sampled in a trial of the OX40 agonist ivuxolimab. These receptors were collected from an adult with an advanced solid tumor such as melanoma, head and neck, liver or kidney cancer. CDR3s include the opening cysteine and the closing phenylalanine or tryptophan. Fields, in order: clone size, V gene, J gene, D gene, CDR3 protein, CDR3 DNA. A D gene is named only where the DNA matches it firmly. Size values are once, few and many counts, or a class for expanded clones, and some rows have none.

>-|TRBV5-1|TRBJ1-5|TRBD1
CASSLAPTGEGNQPQHF
TGCGCCAGCAGCTTGGCCCCGACAGGGGAGGGCAATCAGCCCCAGCATTTT
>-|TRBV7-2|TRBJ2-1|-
CASSLRGGRNEQFF
TGTGCCAGCAGCCTAAGGGGGGGGCGGAATGAGCAGTTCTTC
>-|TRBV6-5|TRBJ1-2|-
CASSYSGQGPNYGYTF
TGTGCCAGCAGTTACTCGGGGCAGGGCCCTAACTATGGCTACACCTTC
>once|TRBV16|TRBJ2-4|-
CASSQYGHSPVAKNIQYF
TGTGCCAGCAGCCAATATGGGCACAGCCCCGTAGCCAAAAACATTCAGTACTTC
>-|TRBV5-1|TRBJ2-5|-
CASSYGSSETQYF
TGCGCCAGCAGTTACGGATCTAGCGAGACCCAGTACTTC
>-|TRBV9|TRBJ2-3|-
CASSVASIDTDTQYF
TGTGCCAGCAGCGTAGCTAGCATAGACACAGATACGCAGTATTTT
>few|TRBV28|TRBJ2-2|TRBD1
CASSPRQGPGGELFF
TGTGCCAGCAGCCCGAGACAGGGCCCCGGCGGGGAGCTGTTTTTT
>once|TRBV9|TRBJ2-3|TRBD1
CASSVDRGADTQYF
TGTGCCAGCAGCGTAGACAGGGGTGCAGATACGCAGTATTTT
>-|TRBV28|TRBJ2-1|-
CASSLLAQGKFF
TGTGCCAGCAGTTTGTTGGCCCAGGGGAAGTTCTTC
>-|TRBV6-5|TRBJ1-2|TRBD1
CASSYVDRGTGYTF
TGTGCCAGCAGTTACGTGGACAGGGGGACTGGCTACACCTTC